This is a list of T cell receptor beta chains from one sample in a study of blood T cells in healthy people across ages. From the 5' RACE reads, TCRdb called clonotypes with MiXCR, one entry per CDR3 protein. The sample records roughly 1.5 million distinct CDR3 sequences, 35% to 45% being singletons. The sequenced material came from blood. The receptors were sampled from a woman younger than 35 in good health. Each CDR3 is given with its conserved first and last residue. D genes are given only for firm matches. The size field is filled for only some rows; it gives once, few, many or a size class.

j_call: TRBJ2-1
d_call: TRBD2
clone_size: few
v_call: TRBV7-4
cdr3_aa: CASSPRTSVSQFF
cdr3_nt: TGTGCCAGCAGCCCCCGCACTAGCGTTTCTCAGTTCTTC

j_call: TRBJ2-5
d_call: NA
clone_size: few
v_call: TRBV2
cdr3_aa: CASSGTIPETQYF
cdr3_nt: TGTGCCAGCAGTGGGACTATTCCCGAGACCCAGTACTTC

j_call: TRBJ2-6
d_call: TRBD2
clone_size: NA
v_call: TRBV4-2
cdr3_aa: CASSPGGLSGANVLTF
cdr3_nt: TGTGCCAGCAGCCCGGGGGGGCTTTCTGGGGCCAACGTCCTGACTTTC

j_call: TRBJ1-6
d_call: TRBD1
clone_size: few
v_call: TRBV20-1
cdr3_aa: CSARVPDRGQRSPLHF
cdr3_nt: TGCAGTGCTAGAGTTCCCGACAGGGGGCAGCGGTCACCCCTCCACTTT

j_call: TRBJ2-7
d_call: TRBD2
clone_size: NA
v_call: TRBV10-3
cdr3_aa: CAISDPRVRGDYNEQYF
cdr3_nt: TGTGCCATCAGTGACCCCCGGGTGCGGGGGGACTACAATGAGCAGTACTTC

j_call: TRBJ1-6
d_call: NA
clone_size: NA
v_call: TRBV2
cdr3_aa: CASKSGLSHSPLHF
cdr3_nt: TGTGCCAGCAAGTCGGGCCTGAGTCATTCACCCCTCCACTTT

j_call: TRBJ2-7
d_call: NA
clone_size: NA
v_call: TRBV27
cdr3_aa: CASSPRLVFYEQYF
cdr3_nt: TGTGCCAGCAGTCCCCGACTAGTGTTCTACGAGCAGTACTTC

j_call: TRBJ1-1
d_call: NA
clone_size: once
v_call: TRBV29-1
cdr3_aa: CSVPQPPLNTEAFF
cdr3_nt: TGCAGCGTCCCACAGCCACCCCTGAACACTGAAGCTTTCTTT

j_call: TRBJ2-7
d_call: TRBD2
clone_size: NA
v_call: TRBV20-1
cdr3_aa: CSARIPSGRAGYEQYF
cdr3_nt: TGCAGTGCTAGAATTCCTAGCGGGAGGGCCGGGTACGAGCAGTACTTC

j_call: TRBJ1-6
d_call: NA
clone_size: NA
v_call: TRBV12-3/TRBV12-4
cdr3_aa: CASSLKGILPLHF
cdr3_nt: TGTGCCAGCAGTTTAAAGGGGATTCTTCCCCTCCACTTT

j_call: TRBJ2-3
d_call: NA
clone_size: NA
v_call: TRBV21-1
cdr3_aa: CASSKGSGGAIDTQYF
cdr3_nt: TGTGCCAGCAGCAAAGGGAGCGGGGGGGCCATTGATACGCAGTATTTT

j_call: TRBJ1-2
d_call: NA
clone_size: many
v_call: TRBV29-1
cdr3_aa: CSVESGSYGYTF
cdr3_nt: TGCAGCGTTGAATCAGGGAGCTATGGCTACACCTTC

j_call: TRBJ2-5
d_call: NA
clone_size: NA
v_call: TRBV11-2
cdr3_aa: CASSLGYSETQYF
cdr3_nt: TGTGCCAGCAGCTTAGGGTACAGTGAGACCCAGTACTTC

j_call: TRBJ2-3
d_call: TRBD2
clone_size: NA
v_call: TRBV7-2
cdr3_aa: CASSPQVLAGTDTQYF
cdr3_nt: TGTGCCAGCAGCCCCCAAGTACTAGCGGGGACAGATACGCAGTATTTT

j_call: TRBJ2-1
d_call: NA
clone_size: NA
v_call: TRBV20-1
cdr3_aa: CSTTPRSSYNEQFF
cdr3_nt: TGCAGTACCACCCCTAGGAGCTCCTACAATGAGCAGTTCTTC

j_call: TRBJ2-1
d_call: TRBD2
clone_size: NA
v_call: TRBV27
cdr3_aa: CASRLAGTSYNEQFF
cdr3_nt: TGTGCCAGCAGACTAGCGGGGACCTCCTACAATGAGCAGTTCTTC

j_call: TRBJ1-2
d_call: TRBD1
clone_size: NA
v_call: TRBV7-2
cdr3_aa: CASSSPGGTGANYGYTF
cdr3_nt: TGTGCCAGCAGCTCCCCGGGGGGAACAGGGGCGAACTATGGCTACACCTTC

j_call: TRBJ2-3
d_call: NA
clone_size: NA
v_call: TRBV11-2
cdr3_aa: CASRRAGLYTQYF
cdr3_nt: TGTGCCAGCAGGAGGGCGGGACTCTATACGCAGTATTTT

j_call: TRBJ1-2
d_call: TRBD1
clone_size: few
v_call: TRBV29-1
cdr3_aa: CSVGTGANYGYTF
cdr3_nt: TGCAGCGTAGGGACAGGGGCAAACTATGGCTACACCTTC

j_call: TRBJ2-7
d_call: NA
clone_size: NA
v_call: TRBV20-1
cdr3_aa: CSARGAVRGEQYF
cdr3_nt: TGCAGTGCTAGAGGGGCAGTAAGAGGTGAGCAGTACTTC

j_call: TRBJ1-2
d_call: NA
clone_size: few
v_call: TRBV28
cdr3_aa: CATNQDYGYTF
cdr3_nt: TGTGCCACCAACCAGGACTATGGCTACACCTTC

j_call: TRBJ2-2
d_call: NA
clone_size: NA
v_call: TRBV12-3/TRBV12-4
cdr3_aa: CASSFGRGGTGELFF
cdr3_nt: TGTGCCAGCAGTTTCGGCAGGGGAGGCACCGGGGAGCTGTTTTTT

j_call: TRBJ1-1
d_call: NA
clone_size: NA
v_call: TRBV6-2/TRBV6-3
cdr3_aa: CASSYSSEAFF
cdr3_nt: TGTGCCAGCAGTTACTCCTCTGAAGCTTTCTTT

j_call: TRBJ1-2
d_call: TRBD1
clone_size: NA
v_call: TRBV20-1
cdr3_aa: CSATRTGGDYGYTF
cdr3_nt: TGCAGTGCTACCAGGACAGGGGGCGACTATGGCTACACCTTC

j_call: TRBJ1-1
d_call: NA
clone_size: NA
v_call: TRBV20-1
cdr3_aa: CSASAGFEGTEAFF
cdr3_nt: TGCAGTGCCTCAGCAGGGTTCGAGGGCACTGAAGCTTTCTTT

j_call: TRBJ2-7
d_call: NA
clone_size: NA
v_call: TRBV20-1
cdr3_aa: CSAPRGYGSYEQYF
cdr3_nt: TGCAGTGCGCCGAGGGGGTATGGTTCCTACGAGCAGTACTTC

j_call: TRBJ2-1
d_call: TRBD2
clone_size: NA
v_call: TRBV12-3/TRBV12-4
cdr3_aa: CASSSLGTSNEQFF
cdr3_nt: TGTGCCAGCAGTTCGTTAGGGACTAGCAATGAGCAGTTCTTC

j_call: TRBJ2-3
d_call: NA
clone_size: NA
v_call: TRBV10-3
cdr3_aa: CAISWLVARPSTDTQYF
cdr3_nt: TGTGCCATCAGTTGGCTGGTAGCGAGGCCGAGCACAGATACGCAGTATTTT

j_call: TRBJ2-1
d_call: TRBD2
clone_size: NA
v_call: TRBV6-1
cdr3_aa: CASSEIWLAGAYEQFF
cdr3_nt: TGTGCCAGCAGTGAAATTTGGCTAGCGGGAGCCTATGAGCAGTTCTTC

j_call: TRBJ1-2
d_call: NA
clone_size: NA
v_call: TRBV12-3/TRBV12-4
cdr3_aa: CASRPNRDGYTF
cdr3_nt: TGTGCCAGCAGGCCCAACAGGGATGGCTACACCTTC

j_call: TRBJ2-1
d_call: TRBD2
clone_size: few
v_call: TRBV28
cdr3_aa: CASRREAGGLNEQFF
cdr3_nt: TGTGCCAGCAGGAGGGAGGCGGGAGGTCTAAATGAGCAGTTCTTC

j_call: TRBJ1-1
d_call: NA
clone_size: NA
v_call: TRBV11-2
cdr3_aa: CASSLEGFMNTEAFF
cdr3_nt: TGTGCCAGCAGCTTAGAGGGGTTTATGAACACTGAAGCTTTCTTT

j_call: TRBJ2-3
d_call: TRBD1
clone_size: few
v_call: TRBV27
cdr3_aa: CASSLSVTGAGTDTQYF
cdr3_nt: TGTGCCAGCAGTTTATCAGTGACAGGGGCTGGCACAGATACGCAGTATTTT

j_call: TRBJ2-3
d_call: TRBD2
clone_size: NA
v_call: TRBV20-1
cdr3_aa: CSATERPGLAGWWSTDTQYF
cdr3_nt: TGCAGTGCTACAGAAAGACCGGGACTAGCGGGGTGGTGGAGCACAGATACGCAGTATTTT

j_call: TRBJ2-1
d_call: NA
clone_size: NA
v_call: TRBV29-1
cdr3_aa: CSVERGGSSYNEQFF
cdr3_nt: TGCAGCGTTGAACGAGGAGGGAGCTCCTACAATGAGCAGTTCTTC

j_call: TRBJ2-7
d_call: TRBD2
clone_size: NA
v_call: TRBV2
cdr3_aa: CASRAIGTTRQASEQYF
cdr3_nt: TGTGCCAGCAGAGCCATTGGGACTACCCGTCAGGCGAGTGAGCAGTACTTC

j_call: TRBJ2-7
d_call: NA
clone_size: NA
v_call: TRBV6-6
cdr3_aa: CASSSPEGPYEQYF
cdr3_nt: TGTGCCAGCAGTTCCCCGGAGGGACCCTACGAGCAGTACTTC

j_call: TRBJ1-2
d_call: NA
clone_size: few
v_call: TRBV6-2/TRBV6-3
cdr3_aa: CGTGRPNYGYTF
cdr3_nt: TGTGGCACAGGTCGACCTAACTATGGCTACACCTTC

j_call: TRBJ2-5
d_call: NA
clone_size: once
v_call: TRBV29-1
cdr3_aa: CSVERSPKETQYF
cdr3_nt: TGCAGCGTTGAACGGAGTCCTAAAGAGACCCAGTACTTC

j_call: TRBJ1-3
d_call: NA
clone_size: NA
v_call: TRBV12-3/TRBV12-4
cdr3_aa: CASRRAGTNTIYF
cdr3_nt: TGTGCCAGCAGGAGGGCTGGGACTAACACCATATATTTT

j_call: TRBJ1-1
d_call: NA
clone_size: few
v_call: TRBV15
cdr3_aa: CATSSTRTAAEAFF
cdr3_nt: TGTGCCACCAGCAGCACCCGGACAGCCGCTGAAGCTTTCTTT

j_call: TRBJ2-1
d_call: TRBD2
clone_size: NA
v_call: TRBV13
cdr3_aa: CASSLFPGLGSEQFF
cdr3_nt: TGTGCCAGCAGCTTGTTCCCGGGACTAGGTAGTGAGCAGTTCTTC

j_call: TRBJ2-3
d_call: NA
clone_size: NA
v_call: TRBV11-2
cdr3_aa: CASSPLRSPSTDTQYF
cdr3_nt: TGTGCCAGCAGCCCCCTTCGGAGTCCTAGCACAGATACGCAGTATTTT

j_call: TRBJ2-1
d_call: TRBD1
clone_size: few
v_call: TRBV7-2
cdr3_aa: CASSPSTGQNYEQFF
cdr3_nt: TGTGCCAGCAGCCCAAGTACGGGACAGAACTATGAGCAGTTCTTC

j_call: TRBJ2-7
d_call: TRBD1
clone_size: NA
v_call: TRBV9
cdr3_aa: CASSGGDRRKYEQYF
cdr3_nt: TGTGCCAGCAGCGGAGGGGACAGGAGGAAATACGAGCAGTACTTC

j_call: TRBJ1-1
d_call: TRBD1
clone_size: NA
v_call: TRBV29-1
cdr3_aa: CSGWGLRQGATEAFF
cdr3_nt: TGCAGCGGTTGGGGTCTCAGGCAGGGGGCAACTGAAGCTTTCTTT

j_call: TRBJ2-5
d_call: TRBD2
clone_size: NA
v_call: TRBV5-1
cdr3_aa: CASSINLSGNNEQYF
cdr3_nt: TGCGCTAGCAGCATAAACCTTAGCGGGAACAATGAGCAGTACTTC

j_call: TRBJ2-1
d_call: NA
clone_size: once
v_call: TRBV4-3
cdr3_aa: CASSQDSGFVGEQFF
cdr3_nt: TGCGCCAGCAGCCAAGACTCCGGATTCGTTGGTGAGCAGTTCTTC

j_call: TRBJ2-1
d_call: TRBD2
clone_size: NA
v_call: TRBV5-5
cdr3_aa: CASSWGTSGFKNPDNEQFF
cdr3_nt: TGTGCCAGCAGCTGGGGGACTAGCGGGTTTAAAAATCCCGACAATGAGCAGTTCTTC

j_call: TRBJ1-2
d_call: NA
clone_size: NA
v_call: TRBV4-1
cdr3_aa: CASGQEGRVGGYTF
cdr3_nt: TGCGCCAGCGGCCAAGAAGGCAGGGTAGGAGGCTACACCTTC

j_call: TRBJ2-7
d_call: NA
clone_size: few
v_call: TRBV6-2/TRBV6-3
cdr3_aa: CASSFFTPDEQYF
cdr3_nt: TGTGCCAGCAGTTTCTTCACCCCGGACGAGCAGTACTTC

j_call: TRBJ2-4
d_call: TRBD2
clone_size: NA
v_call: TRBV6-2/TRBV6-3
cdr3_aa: CASSFGLAVAKNIQYF
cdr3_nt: TGTGCCAGCAGTTTCGGACTAGCGGTAGCCAAAAACATTCAGTACTTC

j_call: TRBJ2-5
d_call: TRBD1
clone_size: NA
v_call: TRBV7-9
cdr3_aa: CASSLNTGQEGETQYF
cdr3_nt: TGTGCCAGCAGCCTGAACACGGGACAGGAGGGAGAGACCCAGTACTTC

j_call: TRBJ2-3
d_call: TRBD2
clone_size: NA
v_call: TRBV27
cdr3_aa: CASSLILAGGLYTQYF
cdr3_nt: TGTGCCAGCAGTTTAATACTAGCGGGGGGGCTGTATACGCAGTATTTT

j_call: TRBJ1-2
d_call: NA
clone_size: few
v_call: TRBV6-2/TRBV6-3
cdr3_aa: CASSYWGWQVLRDYGYTF
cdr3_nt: TGTGCCAGCAGTTACTGGGGATGGCAAGTTCTGAGGGACTATGGCTACACCTTC

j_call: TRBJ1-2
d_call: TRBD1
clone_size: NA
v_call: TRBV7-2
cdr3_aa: CASSLDRAAGYTF
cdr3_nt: TGTGCCAGCAGCCTGGACAGGGCGGCTGGCTACACCTTC